This record covers a single T cell receptor beta chain. Its antigen remains unknown. The data derive from a study of a mutant IDH1 vaccine in newly diagnosed glioma. Turning to the study itself: The first vaccination came 4-6 weeks after radiotherapy alone, or with temozolomide cycles. The treated population exhibited a male proportion of approximately 62%, a female proportion of 37.5%, and a mean age of roughly 39 years.

Time point meaning: week 23, last vaccination. In the vaccine, a single dose held 300 ug of the mutant IDH1 20-mer peptide, along with topical imiquimod. Overall study results and limits: Of all patients, about 94% showed vaccine-induced immune responses.

Sequencing was performed with immunoSEQ multiplex PCR; in TCRdb, only in-frame clones are kept and a portion is missing. The sample contains tens of thousands of clones, over 70% of which appear only once. V lost 0 bases and J 4 bases, leaving 13 bases between the germline ends. CDR1 and CDR2 from the germline V gene are SGDLS and YYNGEE. CDR3 length: 16 amino acids. The receptor comes from a man aged 18 to 30 with glioma. The sequencing here drew on PBMCs, taken from a glioma patient whose treatment included an IDH1 peptide vaccine. The rearrangement uses TRBV9 and TRBJ2-2, with TRBD1 as a possible D gene (6 bases). The CDR3 is CASSVGTDSLTGELFF. As DNA, the CDR3 is TGTGCCAGCAGCGTAGGGACGGACAGCCTCACCGGGGAGCTGTTTTTT.